The 15 T cell receptor beta chains below were found in one sample sequenced in a study of early T cells in non-severe SARS-CoV-2 infection. MiXCR, run by TCRdb on the 5' RACE reads, gives a single entry per CDR3 protein. This repertoire shows some 45,000 distinct CDR3 sequences, about 4% found once; its top ten account for roughly 3%. Sequencing was done on a sample of whole blood. These receptor sequences come from an adult who was a healthcare worker with PCR-confirmed SARS-CoV-2 infection or an uninfected control (not recorded which).

This clonotype was seen more than once but under ten times. The junction departs from germline at one end; a sequencing error may be responsible. V gene TRBV7-9 combines with J gene TRBJ2-7, with TRBD2 matching 7 bases. The CDR3 has 16 amino acids. From germline, CDR1 is SEHNR and CDR2 FQNEAQ (reference sequence). This CDR3 is CASSLRREGGTYEKYF. The CDR3 nucleotides are TGTGCCAGCAGCTTACGAAGGGAGGGAGGGACCTACGAGAAGTACTTC. Using reference TRBV7-9 and TRBJ2-7 for the parts outside the CDR3, the full variable domain is DTGVSQNPRHKITKRGQNVTFRCDPISEHNRLYWYRQTLGQGPEFLTYFQNEAQLEKSRLLSDRFSAERPKGSFSTLEIQRTEQGDSAMYLCASSLRREGGTYEKYFGPGTRLTVT.

This clonotype has a count of ten or more. The V call is TRBV4-2, the J call TRBJ1-5; no clear D gene. With 4 bases removed from V and 7 bases from J, the gap between germline ends came to 17 bases. The CDR3 consists of 15 residues. Germline assignment: CDR1 LGHNA and CDR2 YNFKEQ. CDR3 coding DNA: TGTGCCAGCAGCCCCAATTCTAGGAACGGACAGCCCCAGCATTTT. Its protein product is CASSPNSRNGQPQHF.

This clonotype was recorded at least ten times. This chain uses TRBV7-9 with TRBJ1-6, with D perhaps TRBD1 (5 bases). This CDR3 has 15 amino acids. V was cut by 6 bases and J by 4 bases, with 13 bases left in between. From germline, CDR1 is SEHNR and CDR2 FQNEAQ (reference sequence). The CDR3 reads CASRPDSVYNSPLHF. In nucleotides, the CDR3 is TGTGCCAGCAGGCCTGACAGCGTATATAATTCACCCCTCCACTTT.

In this sample, this clonotype turned up many times. V gene TRBV7-3 combines with J gene TRBJ1-5; D perhaps matches TRBD1 (5 bases). Germline-derived CDR1 and CDR2 are SGHTA and FQGTGA. V lost 4 bases and J lost 9, with 25 bases in between. The CDR3 covers 17 residues. The CDR3 DNA sequence: TGTGCCAGCAGCTCCCTTCCGGGACCCAATGGAGATGTGCCCCAGCATTTT. This translates into CASSSLPGPNGDVPQHF.

This chain uses TRBV11-2 with TRBJ2-3, with 11 bases identical to TRBD2. J lost 6 bases, V lost 1 base, and 3 bases had no gene match. The germline gives CDR1 SGHAT, CDR2 FQNNGV. The CDR3 is 15 amino acids. This CDR3 is CASSLGTSGRDTQYF. For the CDR3, the DNA is TGTGCCAGCAGCTTAGGGACTAGCGGGCGTGATACGCAGTATTTT.

This clonotype occurred many times. V and J are TRBV11-3 and TRBJ2-7, with 13 positions matching TRBD2. The length of the CDR3 is 15 residues. Trimming at V came to 3 bases and at J to 5 bases, leaving 4 bases not matched to a gene. Germline CDR1 reads SGHNT; CDR2 reads YENEEA. The CDR3 DNA is TGTGCCAGCAGCTTCGGACTAGCGGGAGAGGACGAGCAGTACTTC. As protein: CASSFGLAGEDEQYF.

By share of the sample, this clonotype is medium-sized. The chain has TRBV11-2 and TRBJ2-2; no clear D. The CDR3 covers 17 residues. Germline V gene lookup returns CDR1 SGHAT and CDR2 FQNNGV. V lost 1 base to trimming and J lost 1 base, with 13 bases between them. CDR3: CASSLAQSIMNTGELFF. The CDR3 DNA is TGTGCCAGCAGCTTAGCCCAGTCAATAATGAACACCGGGGAGCTGTTTTTT. The full variable domain, completed using reference TRBV11-2 and TRBJ2-2, is EAGVAQSPRYKIIEKRQSVAFWCNPISGHATLYWYQQILGQGPKLLIQFQNNGVVDDSQLPKDRFSAERLKGVDSTLKIQPAKLEDSAVYLCASSLAQSIMNTGELFFGEGSRLTVL.

This clonotype was detected a few times. The V call is TRBV19, the J call TRBJ2-1; either TRBD1 or TRBD2 may supply D (6 bases each). Germline V gene sequence: CDR1 LNHDA, CDR2 SQIVND (reference sequence). With 3 bases removed from V and 4 bases from J, the gap between germline ends came to 13 bases. This CDR3 contains 15 residues. CDR3 sequence: CASSMEGVIYNEQFF. The CDR3 coding sequence is TGTGCCAGTAGTATGGAGGGGGTAATATACAATGAGCAGTTCTTC.

In its sample, this clonotype was seen many times. The chain joins TRBV18 to TRBJ2-3; the match to TRBD2 covers 8 bases. CDR1 is KGHSH, CDR2 LQKENI, per germline. This CDR3 comprises 16 residues. Losses at the gene ends were 0 bases for V and 3 bases for J; bases not matched to a gene: 5. CDR3 amino acids: CASSPPWASGTDTQYF. DNA of the CDR3: TGTGCCAGCTCACCACCGTGGGCTAGCGGGACAGATACGCAGTATTTT.

This clonotype was counted many times. The V gene is TRBV6-5, the J gene TRBJ1-4; D perhaps matches TRBD1 (5 bases). V gave up 3 bases and J gave up 7 bases, with 15 bases separating them. The CDR3 covers 15 residues. Per germline, CDR1 MNHEY and CDR2 SVGAGI. The CDR3 DNA is TGTGCCAGCAGTTATCAGGGACCGGGGCTTGAAAAACTGTTTTTT. The encoded protein is CASSYQGPGLEKLFF.

This clonotype was counted at least ten times. The chain couples TRBV19 to TRBJ2-3; D is unclear. The germline gives CDR1 LNHDA, CDR2 SQIVND (reference sequence). The V and J ends lost 6 bases and 2 bases respectively, with 6 bases between them. This CDR3 has 12 amino acids. The CDR3 nucleotides are TGTGCCAGTAGAGGCTTCACAGATACGCAGTATTTT. Translating it yields CASRGFTDTQYF.

This clonotype was counted ten times or more. The chain joins TRBV29-1 to TRBJ2-5, with unresolved D. Between the trimmed V and J ends, which lost 1 base and 1 base, there was a span of 10 bases. CDR1 and CDR2 (germline): SQVTM, ANQGSEA. CDR3 size: 14 residues. CDR3 coding DNA: TGCAGCGTTGAAGCCAGACTTTCCCAAGAGACCCAGTACTTC. Translated, it gives CSVEARLSQETQYF.

This clonotype was seen at least ten times. The gene calls are TRBV19 and TRBJ1-2; possible D gene TRBD1, 6 bases. CDR3 length equals 14 residues. Germline V lookup: CDR1 LNHDA, CDR2 SQIVND (reference sequence). V was clipped by 5 bases and J by 4 bases, with 14 bases between them. The CDR3 DNA is TGTGCCAGTAGTGGGGGCACTCACCTCTATGGCTACACCTTC. Protein product: CASSGGTHLYGYTF.

This clonotype was recorded at least ten times. This chain links TRBV5-1 with TRBJ2-1, with 8 bases that match TRBD2. Germline V gene data show CDR1 as SGHRS and CDR2 as YFSETQ. The CDR3 consists of 16 residues. After removal of 1 base from V and 7 bases from J, the junction contained 10 bases not matched to a gene. In DNA form, the CDR3 reads TGCGCCAGCAGCTTGTCACAAGCGGGAGTATCGAATGAGCAGTTCTTC. Its translation is CASSLSQAGVSNEQFF.

This clonotype turned up a few times. The chain links TRBV6-4 to TRBJ1-2, with 8 bases lining up with TRBD1. The junction had 11 bases not matched to a gene; V was cut back by 5 bases and J by 9 bases. This CDR3 contains 14 residues. CDR1 MRHNA and CDR2 SNTAGT come from the germline V gene. CDR3 residues: CASSPTTGGSSYTF. The CDR3 DNA follows: TGTGCCAGCAGTCCGACTACAGGGGGTAGTAGCTACACCTTC.